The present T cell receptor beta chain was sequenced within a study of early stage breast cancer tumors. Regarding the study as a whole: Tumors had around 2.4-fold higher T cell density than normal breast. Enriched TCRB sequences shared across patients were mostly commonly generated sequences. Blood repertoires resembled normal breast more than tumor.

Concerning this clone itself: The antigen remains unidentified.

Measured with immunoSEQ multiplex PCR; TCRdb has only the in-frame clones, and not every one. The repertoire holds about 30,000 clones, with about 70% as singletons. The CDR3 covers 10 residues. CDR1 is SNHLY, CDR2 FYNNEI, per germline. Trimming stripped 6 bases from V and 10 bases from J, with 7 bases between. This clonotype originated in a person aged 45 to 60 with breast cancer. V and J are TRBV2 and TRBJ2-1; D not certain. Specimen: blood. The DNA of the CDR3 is TGTGCCAGCAGCTCCGGGGAGCAGTTCTTC. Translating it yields CASSSGEQFF.